The rows below give T cell receptor beta chains drawn from one sample of a study of cytomegalovirus exposure and HLA in healthy donors. The table came from immunoSEQ multiplex PCR; TCRdb's copy has only in-frame clones and leaves some out. This table has about 210,000 clones, 82% appearing once. The sequenced sample consisted of PBMCs. Source of these receptors: a man between 40 and 49 years old in good health and CMV-seropositive. Each CDR3 is given with its conserved first and last residue. Fields, in order: D gene, V gene, CDR3 protein. The D gene is left open where the match is weak.

TRBD1 TRBV5-1 CASSSDRPGYTF
TRBD1 TRBV6-1 CASSEAQGARVYGYTF
TRBD2 TRBV4-1 CASSQDGAGGQETQYF
NA TRBV4-2 CASSPGRDYNEQFF
NA TRBV7-9 CASSFGWDTRSNTEAFF
TRBD1 TRBV25-1 CASSVPRTGYGNTIYF
TRBD2 TRBV29-1 CSVEAGGGIQYF
TRBD2 TRBV27 CASSFQPGLAGVNEQFF
NA TRBV29-1 CSVPRGNYGYTF
NA TRBV5-6 CASSLVQGRGNTIYF
TRBD2 TRBV11-3 CASSSWGGSDYNEQFF
TRBD2 TRBV30 CAWTPSRTSGLSSYNEQFF
NA TRBV19 CASSIRTGSSYEQYF
TRBD2 TRBV7-2 CASSPTSGTYNEQFF
TRBD1 TRBV11-2 CASSRGGTGVYEQYF
NA TRBV5-1 CASSQYRGQNNSPLHF
NA TRBV6-5 CASRRSGAVGTEAFF
TRBD2 TRBV30 CAWSRRERDTQYF
TRBD1 TRBV29-1 CSAEGQGARGNTIYF
TRBD1 TRBV2 CASSEARTGRYSGYTF
TRBD1 TRBV18 CASSPAGQETYGYTF
NA TRBV11-2 CASSLGTGPNTEAFF
TRBD1 TRBV5-1 CASSSSGQGNEKLFF
NA TRBV2 CASSSDRYATNEKLFF
TRBD1 TRBV19 CASSVGQGNTEAFF
TRBD1 TRBV9 CASSGQGRNTEAFF
TRBD2 TRBV30 CALSGTSGRGTYNEQFF
NA TRBV5-1 CASSLGGRDIQYF
TRBD2 TRBV10-2 CASSDPLSGRAGELFF
NA TRBV30 CAWRDGSSGANVLTF
NA TRBV7-8 CASSLETDSNQPQHF
TRBD1 TRBV5-6 CASSFRTDRARANYGYTF
NA TRBV14 CASSQSADTQYF
TRBD1 TRBV7-2 CASSQNRGETQYF
NA TRBV6-5 CASSYLGAQGANVLTF
NA TRBV27 CASSLLGPKNIQYF
TRBD2 TRBV11-2 CASRNGLAGATGELFF
NA TRBV2 CASSASTRGNEQFF
TRBD1 TRBV10-2 CAGGQGEYQPQHF
TRBD1 TRBV10-2 CASSEGAGGSYTF
NA TRBV5-5 CASSLAPGNEAFF
TRBD1 TRBV6-1 CASSLRDSRNTIYF
TRBD1 TRBV11-3 CASSLTGVRETQYF
TRBD1 TRBV6-4 CASNPGQGTDTQYF
TRBD1 TRBV28 CASSVTGTGGGKLFF
NA TRBV10-3 CAISPTSESGELFF
TRBD2 TRBV5-1 CASSFTSGSPNEQFF